The T cell receptor beta chain described here comes from a study of shared clonotypes between healthy human individuals. For sorted subsets, about 190 ng DNA per replicate equaled some 27,000 T cell genomes. Profiling relied on immunoSEQ multiplex PCR, and the TCRdb table lists in-frame clones only, not all of them. The sample lists 900,000 to 1,200,000 clones, about 80% occurring once. Sequencing used memory CD4+ T cells from PBMCs. Specified subset: CD45RA-negative fraction. The receptor's source is a man aged 18 to 30 in good health. Some clones in this sample may be carry-over from other donors' samples.

This CDR3 reads CAFRHRGLTGELFF. Here the CDR3 DNA reads TGTGCCTTTCGACACAGGGGGCTCACCGGGGAGCTGTTTTTT. The chain recombines TRBV30 with TRBJ2-2; 9 bases align to TRBD1. The CDR3 is 14 amino acids. Germline V gives CDR1 GTSNPN, CDR2 SVGIG (reference sequence). The V and J ends lost 7 bases and 4 bases, in that order; junction bases with no gene match: 7.